Given below is one T cell receptor beta chain in context. The record originates from a study of blood T cell repertoires in COVID-19. Study in general: The United States, Italy and Spain provided the acute and convalescent COVID-19 samples. Sources were T cells, B-cell-depleted T cells, or PBMCs; the material itself was cDNA or gDNA.

Using immunoSEQ multiplex PCR, the repertoire was profiled, and TCRdb retains in-frame clones only, with some absent. The table lists about 240,000 clones, roughly 80% of them singletons. Germline V gene sequence: CDR1 LNHDA, CDR2 SQIVND (reference sequence). This CDR3 is 15 amino acids long. V lost 2 bases and J lost 2, with 9 bases in between. Sample: peripheral blood. The TCR sequence derives from a woman at least 80 years old with acute or convalescent COVID-19. The chain carries TRBV19 and TRBJ2-2; D is unclear. Written as DNA, the CDR3 is TGTGCCAGTAGTATACCGCAGGTTAACACCGGGGAGCTGTTTTTT. This translates into CASSIPQVNTGELFF.